What follows are 30 T cell receptor beta chains derived from one specimen sequenced in a study of blood T cell repertoires in COVID-19 (dated by TCRdb to about 2020). Receptor amplification or capture employed the immunoSEQ multiplex PCR assay. TCRdb re-hosts the immuneACCESS table, in-frame sequences only. Its copies lack some clones; in the studies checked, an unresolved V gene accounts for under half of them, and the cause for the rest is not known. This sample comprises approximately 82,000 clones, roughly four fifths of them detected only once. The top ten clones comprise less than 15% of the sample. Sequenced material: peripheral blood. The receptors derive from a human donor in a cohort sampled during active COVID-19.

This clone was detected a few times. V usage is TRBV27 and J usage is TRBJ1-5, with D possibly TRBD1 on 5 matching bases. The CDR3 length is 13 residues. Trimming stripped 4 bases from V and 4 bases from J, with 8 bases between. In germline, CDR1 is MNHEY, CDR2 SMNVEV (reference sequence). DNA of the CDR3: TGTGCCAGCAGTTGGGGACTAAATCAGCCCCAGCATTTT. This encodes CASSWGLNQPQHF.

The V and J genes are TRBV10-3 and TRBJ1-6, with D possibly being TRBD1 (5 bases). Germline V gives CDR1 ENHRY, CDR2 SYGVKD. The CDR3 covers 16 residues. V lost 5 bases and J lost 9, with 20 bases in between. CDR3 sequence reads: CAISSDSLWGGSPLHF. CDR3 bases: TGTGCCATCAGTTCAGACAGCCTATGGGGGGGTTCACCCCTCCACTTT.

The chain combines TRBV19 with TRBJ2-7, with TRBD1 matching over 8 bases. From germline, CDR1 is LNHDA and CDR2 SQIVND (reference sequence). This CDR3 has 12 residues. V gave up 6 bases and J gave up 5 bases; unmatched junction bases: 3. CDR3 nucleotides: TGTGCCAGTAGCACAGGGGGACACGAGCAGTACTTC. Its translation: CASSTGGHEQYF.

The chain uses TRBV6-1 and TRBJ2-1; D unresolved. V was trimmed by 3 bases and J by 0 bases, leaving 9 bases between them. The CDR3 contains 15 residues. Germline CDR1 and CDR2: MNHNS and SASEGT. The CDR3 nucleotides are TGTGCCAGCAGTGACGGTCCGAGCTCCTACAATGAGCAGTTCTTC. It is translated as CASSDGPSSYNEQFF.

In this sample, this clone turned up once. The genes are TRBV9 and TRBJ1-1; TRBD1 agrees at 8 bases. V trimming: 2 bases; J trimming: 13 bases; junction bases outside the gene matches: 7. The CDR3 has 12 amino acids. The germline V gene has CDR1 SGDLS and CDR2 YYNGEE. Here the CDR3 DNA reads TGTGCCAGCAGCGTGGCAGGGGGCAGGGTTTTCTTT. Translated: CASSVAGGRVFF.

The chain couples TRBV13 to TRBJ2-5, with D unclear. Trimming removed 6 bases from V and 1 base from J, with 18 bases in between. The CDR3 contains 16 residues. From germline, CDR1 is PRHDT and CDR2 FYEKMQ (reference sequence). The DNA for the CDR3 is TGTGCCAGCAGTCATTCCGTGGCGAGGTCCCAAGAGACCCAGTACTTC. Its translation is CASSHSVARSQETQYF.

This chain links TRBV28 with TRBJ1-1; D may be TRBD1 (6 bases). The CDR3 contains 14 residues. Between the trimmed V and J ends, which lost 6 bases and 5 bases, there was a span of 16 bases. Germline lookup yields CDR1 MDHEN and CDR2 SYDVKM. The CDR3 coding sequence is TGTGCCAGCAGCCTAGGGGGATCGAGGACTGAAGCTTTCTTT. The encoded protein is CASSLGGSRTEAFF.

The chain links TRBV5-4 to TRBJ2-5, with D perhaps TRBD2 (5 bases). CDR1 SGHNT and CDR2 YYREEE come from the germline V gene (reference sequence). V was pared by 0 bases and J by 1 base, with 10 bases between. This CDR3 region has 15 residues. CDR3 nucleotide sequence: TGTGCCAGCAGCTTGGTGGACTCCCTCCAAGAGACCCAGTACTTC. This encodes CASSLVDSLQETQYF.

The chain couples TRBV5-1 to TRBJ2-5; 8 nucleotides align to TRBD1. J was trimmed by 1 base and V by 4 bases; bases with no gene match: 9. CDR1 SGHRS and CDR2 YFSETQ come from the germline V gene. The CDR3 is made up of 16 amino acids. CDR3 DNA: TGCGCCAGCAGCCGCCCGGAGGGACAGGTCCAAGAGACCCAGTACTTC. Protein product: CASSRPEGQVQETQYF.

J is TRBJ1-2 and V is TRBV5-1, with a weak D call TRBD1 (5 bases). Germline loops: CDR1 SGHRS, CDR2 YFSETQ. Trimming stripped 3 bases from V and 6 bases from J, with 9 bases between. The CDR3 totals 12 residues. The CDR3 here is CASSYDRDGYTF. CDR3 sequence (DNA): TGCGCCAGCAGCTACGACAGAGATGGCTACACCTTC.

The chain joins TRBV5-1 to TRBJ2-1, with 7 bases aligning to TRBD1. The ends lost 4 bases at V and 3 bases at J; junction bases unmatched: 4. Germline assignment: CDR1 SGHRS and CDR2 YFSETQ. This CDR3 comprises 14 residues. CDR3 coding DNA: TGCGCCAGCAGCATAGGACAGGACTACAATGAGCAGTTCTTC. Translation gives CASSIGQDYNEQFF.

CDR3 DNA sequence: TGTGCCAGCTCCCGTGTCGGGGAGTTGAATGGCTACACCTTC. The encoded protein is CASSRVGELNGYTF. This sequence joins TRBV18 and TRBJ1-2; no clear D gene. CDR1 and CDR2 (germline): KGHSH, LQKENI. CDR3 length equals 14 residues. V was pared by 6 bases and J by 6 bases, with 17 bases between.

The V call is TRBV5-1, the J call TRBJ1-1; possibly TRBD1 for D (5 bases). V lost 2 bases, J lost 5 bases, and 13 bases lay in between. In germline, CDR1 is SGHRS, CDR2 YFSETQ. This CDR3 region has 14 residues. CDR3 in amino acids: CASSFQGGGTEAFF. The CDR3 nucleotides read TGCGCCAGCAGCTTTCAGGGAGGAGGTACTGAAGCTTTCTTT.

The V call is TRBV18, the J call TRBJ1-5; TRBD1 agrees at 7 bases. J was trimmed by 2 bases and V by 1 base; bases with no gene match: 2. The germline V gene encodes CDR1 KGHSH and CDR2 LQKENI. The CDR3 loop spans 15 amino acids. CDR3 coding DNA: TGTGCCAGCTCACCACGACAGGGAGGCAATCAGCCCCAGCATTTT. Its protein product is CASSPRQGGNQPQHF. The variable domain in full, completed from reference TRBV18 and TRBJ1-5, reads NAGVMQNPRHLVRRRGQEARLRCSPMKGHSHVYWYRQLPEEGLKFMVYLQKENIIDESGMPKERFSAEFPKEGPSILRIQQVVRGDSAAYFCASSPRQGGNQPQHFGDGTRLSIL.

CDR3 DNA: TGTGCCAGCGTACCGGGACAGGGTTTCAATCAGCCCCAGCATTTT. Residues: CASVPGQGFNQPQHF. The genes are TRBV2 and TRBJ1-5, with TRBD1 matching 9 bases. V lost 8 bases and J lost 3; bases outside the gene matches: 8. Germline V lookup: CDR1 SNHLY, CDR2 FYNNEI. The CDR3 loop spans 15 amino acids.

In DNA, the CDR3 is TGTGCCAGCAGCCCAACCTCGGAGGGCAGAGGCTATGGCTACACCTTC. This translates into CASSPTSEGRGYGYTF. The chain is built from TRBV9 and TRBJ1-2; no clear D gene. CDR3 size: 16 residues. V was cut by 4 bases and J by 4 bases, with 20 bases left in between. The germline V gene has CDR1 SGDLS and CDR2 YYNGEE.

The J gene is TRBJ1-1, the V gene TRBV28; D is unclear. The CDR3 has 14 amino acids. The germline gives CDR1 MDHEN, CDR2 SYDVKM. Trimming left V 7 bases short and J 8 bases short, with 20 bases between. The CDR3 spells CASTLGLGSSEAFF. The CDR3 region has the DNA TGTGCCAGCACTCTCGGCCTGGGGAGTTCGGAAGCTTTCTTT.

In DNA form, the CDR3 reads TGTGCCAGCAGTTACTCGGAGCGGGGGTACTACGAGCAGTACTTC. Its protein is CASSYSERGYYEQYF. The V call is TRBV6-2 or TRBV6-3, the J call TRBJ2-7; 8 nucleotides line up with TRBD2. The CDR3 loop spans 15 amino acids. Germline CDR1 is MNHEY and CDR2 is SVGEGT. V dropped 0 bases and J dropped 3; count of bases not matched to a gene: 4.

This clone was detected only once. V and J are TRBV2 and TRBJ2-7; no clear D. Trimming removed 3 bases at V and 4 bases at J, with 7 bases between. This CDR3 spans 12 amino acids. Germline loops: CDR1 SNHLY, CDR2 FYNNEI. The CDR3 coding sequence is TGTGCCAGCAGTGAGAAGGAGTACGAGCAGTACTTC. It codes for CASSEKEYEQYF. Looking up the rest from reference TRBV2 and TRBJ2-7 gives the full variable domain: EPEVTQTPSHQVTQMGQEVILRCVPISNHLYFYWYRQILGQKVEFLVSFYNNEISEKSEIFDDQFSVERPDGSNFTLKIRSTKLEDSAMYFCASSEKEYEQYFGPGTRLTVT.

The rearrangement uses TRBV2 and TRBJ1-6; TRBD1 matches 7 bases. Trimming removed 8 bases from V and 11 bases from J; junction bases left unmatched: 9. Per the germline V gene, CDR1 is SNHLY and CDR2 is FYNNEI. This CDR3 contains 13 residues. CDR3 sequence (DNA): TGTGCCAGCGGGGACAGCCCGGGGGCACCCCTCCACTTT. It encodes CASGDSPGAPLHF.

The chain carries TRBV5-1 and TRBJ1-1; TRBD1 agrees at 7 bases. J lost 4 bases, V lost 2 bases, and 5 bases had no gene match. CDR1 SGHRS and CDR2 YFSETQ come from the germline V gene. The CDR3 runs to 14 residues. For the CDR3, the DNA is TGCGCCAGCAGCTTCTACAGGGGAAGCACTGAAGCTTTCTTT. This translates into CASSFYRGSTEAFF.

CDR3 DNA: TGTGCCTGGAGCGATCCGGGACAGGCGATCTACGAGCAGTACTTC. This codes for CAWSDPGQAIYEQYF. The chain carries TRBV30 and TRBJ2-7; the match to TRBD1 covers 8 bases. The CDR3 is made up of 15 amino acids. CDR1 and CDR2 (germline): GTSNPN, SVGIG (reference sequence). Trimming at V came to 3 bases and at J to 3 bases, leaving 10 bases not matched to a gene.

V usage is TRBV30 and J usage is TRBJ1-2, with TRBD1 matching 7 bases. With V trimmed by 8 bases and J by 2 bases, 5 bases remained unmatched. Germline lookup yields CDR1 GTSNPN and CDR2 SVGIG (reference sequence). The CDR3 runs 12 residues. The CDR3 sequence: CARPTGNYGYTF. CDR3 nucleotide sequence: TGTGCCAGACCGACAGGGAACTATGGCTACACCTTC. The complete variable domain, with remaining parts taken from reference TRBV30 and TRBJ1-2, reads SQTIHQWPATLVQPVGSPLSLECTVEGTSNPNLYWYRQAAGRGLQLLFYSVGIGQISSEVPQNLSASRPQDRQFILSSKKLLLSDSGFYLCARPTGNYGYTFGSGTRLTVV.

Turning to this clone: The junction does not match germline at one end; this may be a read error. CDR3 bases: TGTGCCATCAGTGAGTCAGCCCAAAACATTCAGTACTTC. This sequence encodes CAISESAQNIQYF. V gene TRBV10-3 combines with J gene TRBJ2-4, with D unclear. This CDR3 spans 13 amino acids. Germline values: CDR1 ENHRY, CDR2 SYGVKD.

As concerns this clone: One end of the junction does not line up with germline, which may come from a read error. V usage is TRBV29-1 and J usage is TRBJ2-7; 9 bases line up with TRBD1. This CDR3 has 16 amino acids. The germline V gene encodes CDR1 SQVTM and CDR2 ANQGSEA. DNA for the CDR3: TGCAGCATTGAAGGTGTAGGGGGACAGGGTTCAAACGAGCAGTACTTC. It encodes CSIEGVGGQGSNEQYF.

This chain links TRBV27 with TRBJ2-5; TRBD2 matches 11 bases. The V gene's germline CDR1 is MNHEY and CDR2 SMNVEV (reference sequence). The CDR3 consists of 15 residues. V dropped 3 bases and J dropped 1; count of bases not matched to a gene: 1. CDR3 in amino acids: CASSFLAGGQETQYF. CDR3 in DNA: TGTGCCAGCAGTTTTCTAGCGGGGGGCCAAGAGACCCAGTACTTC.

This rearrangement joins TRBV24-1 to TRBJ1-5; 7 bases map to TRBD1. J gave up 4 bases and V 3 bases, and 5 bases lay outside the gene matches. The CDR3 totals 15 residues. CDR1 and CDR2 from the germline V gene are KGHDR and SFDVKD. The CDR3 coding sequence is TGTGCCACCAGTGATCCCCGCAGGGGGAATCAGCCCCAGCATTTT. It specifies CATSDPRRGNQPQHF.

The V call is TRBV19, the J call TRBJ2-5, with TRBD2 identical over 8 bases. J gave up 0 bases and V 5 bases, and 2 bases lay outside the gene matches. CDR1 is LNHDA and CDR2 is SQIVND in the germline V gene (reference sequence). There are 14 residues in the CDR3. CDR3 residues: CASSRGGYQETQYF. CDR3 nucleotide sequence: TGTGCCAGTAGTCGGGGGGGCTACCAAGAGACCCAGTACTTC.

The chain couples TRBV10-2 to TRBJ2-5; tentative D call: TRBD1 (5 bases). The CDR3 runs to 13 residues. Germline V CDR1 and CDR2: WSHSY, SAAADI. V lost 3 bases and J lost 1, with 6 bases in between. The CDR3 loop reads CASSDRVQETQYF. The DNA of the CDR3 is TGCGCCAGCAGTGACAGGGTCCAAGAGACCCAGTACTTC.

The chain combines TRBV4-1 with TRBJ2-3; 12 bases line up with TRBD2. Losses at the gene ends were 6 bases for V and 2 bases for J; bases not matched to a gene: 12. The CDR3 covers 18 residues. Germline V gene lookup returns CDR1 MGHRA and CDR2 YSYEKL. The CDR3 bases are TGCGCCAGCAGGCAAAGGCTAGCGGGGGGGCGGATCACAGATACGCAGTATTTT. Amino acids: CASRQRLAGGRITDTQYF.